This T cell receptor beta chain derives from a study of CD8+ T cells in alopecia areata. Across the whole study: Treatment of the treated patients consisted of oral tofacitinib, 5 to 10 mg twice daily. Notes on the study in general: Higher clonality was seen in lesional scalp than in normal scalp, especially in alopecia totalis/universalis.

The CDR3 is made up of 16 amino acids. CDR1 is MDHEN and CDR2 is SYDVKM in the germline V gene. V lost 2 bases, J lost 2 bases, and 13 bases lay in between. It was cDNA, reverse transcribed from extracted RNA, that served as the sequencing template. The repertoire was sequenced with immunoSEQ multiplex PCR; TCRdb's copy has only in-frame clones and lacks some. This sample carries roughly 130,000 clones, 45% to 60% of them seen once, and the ten largest clones take roughly 4.8%. Notes on this clone: Antigen unknown.

Specimens obtained from alopecia areata patients comprised lesional scalp punch biopsies and peripheral blood. This chain links TRBV28 with TRBJ1-5; no definite D call. This clonotype originated in a human donor with alopecia areata. The source was CD4+ T cells sorted from blood, collected at week 0. CDR3 residues: CASSLIRGNGNQPQHF. The DNA of the CDR3 is TGTGCCAGCAGTTTAATTAGAGGTAATGGCAATCAGCCCCAGCATTTT.